These T cell receptor beta chains were read from a single sample in a study of cytomegalovirus exposure and HLA in healthy donors. TCRdb's copy holds only in-frame clones and misses some; the assay was immunoSEQ multiplex PCR. The sample has about 130,000 clones; the top ten hold approximately 1.6%. The sequencing sample was made of PBMCs. The receptor source for this set is a woman between 40 and 50 years old in good health and CMV-seropositive. Each CDR3 is given with its conserved first and last residue. Fields, in order: J gene, D gene, V gene, clone size, CDR3 protein, CDR3 DNA. The D gene is left open where the match is weak. Size is stated for part of the rows, as once, few or many counts, or as a class when the clone is expanded.

>TRBJ2-3|NA|TRBV6-1|NA
CATTRAGTDTDTQYF
TGTGCCACTACGAGGGCTGGCACTGACACAGATACGCAGTATTTT
>TRBJ2-5|TRBD1|TRBV27|NA
CASAPPGQGQTQYF
TGTGCCAGCGCCCCCCCGGGACAGGGTCAGACCCAGTACTTC
>TRBJ2-1|TRBD1|TRBV10-3|NA
CAISESGQGGGVSYNEQFF
TGTGCCATCAGTGAGTCGGGACAGGGTGGGGGGGTATCCTACAATGAGCAGTTCTTC
>TRBJ1-1|NA|TRBV6-5|NA
CASSTGFTEAFF
TGTGCCAGCAGTACAGGGTTCACTGAAGCTTTCTTT
>TRBJ2-5|NA|TRBV10-3|NA
CAISTDNQETQYF
TGTGCCATCAGTACGGACAACCAAGAGACCCAGTACTTC
>TRBJ1-3|NA|TRBV4-3|NA
CASSQEAAAGAGNTIYF
TGCGCCAGCAGCCAAGAGGCGGCAGCGGGGGCTGGAAACACCATATATTTT
>TRBJ2-1|NA|TRBV7-2|NA
CASSLAGMAIYNEQFF
TGTGCCAGCAGCTTGGCGGGGATGGCCATTTACAATGAGCAGTTCTTC
>TRBJ1-1|NA|TRBV10-1|NA
CASSVGGNTEAFF
TGCGCCAGCAGTGTCGGAGGGAACACTGAAGCTTTCTTT
>TRBJ1-1|TRBD1|TRBV6-5|NA
CASSSQGARGEAFF
TGTGCCAGCAGTTCTCAGGGGGCCAGGGGGGAAGCTTTCTTT
>TRBJ2-7|NA|TRBV27|NA
CASSSMGLENYEQYF
TGTGCCAGCAGTTCAATGGGACTGGAAAACTACGAGCAGTACTTC
>TRBJ1-5|TRBD1|TRBV6-6|NA
CASSYSRQGSQPQHF
TGTGCCAGCAGTTACTCCAGACAGGGAAGCCAGCCCCAGCATTTT
>TRBJ2-7|TRBD1|TRBV9|NA
CASSPRTGSNEQYF
TGTGCCAGCAGCCCAAGGACAGGTAGCAACGAGCAGTACTTC
>TRBJ1-4|NA|TRBV5-6|NA
CASSLVTTNEKLFF
TGTGCCAGCAGCTTGGTTACAACTAATGAAAAACTGTTTTTT
>TRBJ2-1|NA|TRBV10-3|NA
CAISESITPEFF
TGTGCCATCAGTGAGTCGATAACCCCGGAGTTCTTC
>TRBJ2-2|NA|TRBV6-6|NA
CASSFEGLRAGELFF
TGTGCCAGCAGTTTTGAAGGACTAAGGGCCGGGGAGCTGTTTTTT
>TRBJ2-1|NA|TRBV4-3|medium-sized
CASSQQTGLGYNEQFF
TGCGCCAGCAGCCAACAAACAGGGTTAGGGTACAATGAGCAGTTCTTC
>TRBJ1-1|TRBD1|TRBV29-1|NA
CSVGQGNTEAFF
TGCAGCGTAGGACAGGGGAACACTGAAGCTTTCTTT
>TRBJ2-7|NA|TRBV6-5|NA
CASRGRTASSYEQYF
TGTGCCAGCAGGGGCAGGACTGCAAGCTCCTACGAGCAGTACTTC
>TRBJ2-4|TRBD1|TRBV19|NA
CASSTTLGTGRQNIQYF
TGTGCCAGTAGTACGACCCTCGGGACAGGACGCCAAAACATTCAGTACTTC
>TRBJ1-2|TRBD1|TRBV28|NA
CASKTGTGGFGYTF
TGTGCCAGCAAAACCGGGACAGGGGGCTTTGGCTACACCTTC
>TRBJ2-5|NA|TRBV6-5|NA
CASNERAQETQYF
TGTGCCAGCAATGAGCGGGCTCAAGAGACCCAGTACTTC
>TRBJ2-7|TRBD2|TRBV29-1|NA
CSVEGLAGKGEQYF
TGCAGCGTTGAAGGACTAGCGGGAAAAGGGGAGCAGTACTTC
>TRBJ1-3|NA|TRBV9|NA
CASSISEFTGNTIYF
TGTGCCAGCAGCATCAGCGAGTTCACTGGAAACACCATATATTTT
>TRBJ2-3|TRBD2|TRBV28|NA
CASRALGTSGSTDTQYF
TGTGCCAGCAGGGCACTCGGGACTAGCGGGAGTACAGATACGCAGTATTTT
>TRBJ1-2|NA|TRBV6-5|NA
CASSYRDTVFYGYTF
TGTGCCAGCAGTTACCGGGACACCGTATTCTATGGCTACACCTTC
>TRBJ2-1|TRBD2|TRBV11-2|NA
CASSPYSGGSYNEQFF
TGTGCCAGCAGCCCTTATAGCGGGGGCTCCTACAATGAGCAGTTCTTC
>TRBJ2-7|TRBD2|TRBV29-1|NA
CSVEPPRTVQAGAGYEQYF
TGCAGCGTTGAGCCCCCCCGGACGGTGCAAGCGGGAGCAGGTTACGAGCAGTACTTC
>TRBJ1-4|NA|TRBV2|NA
CASSERGVAVNEKLFF
TGTGCCAGCAGTGAACGGGGTGTGGCAGTTAATGAAAAACTGTTTTTT
>TRBJ1-4|NA|TRBV5-4|NA
CASSLAGVQEKLFF
TGTGCCAGCAGCTTGGCGGGGGTACAAGAAAAACTGTTTTTT
>TRBJ1-5|NA|TRBV19|NA
CASSGGNNQPQHF
TGTGCCAGTAGCGGGGGGAACAATCAGCCCCAGCATTTT
>TRBJ2-7|TRBD2|TRBV7-9|NA
CASSLVLAAYEQYF
TGTGCCAGCAGCTTAGTACTAGCGGCCTACGAGCAGTACTTC
>TRBJ2-7|NA|TRBV5-4|NA
CASSLDQTTYEQYF
TGTGCCAGCAGCTTGGACCAGACTACCTACGAGCAGTACTTC
>TRBJ2-5|NA|TRBV19|NA
CASSQQETQYF
TGTGCCAGTAGCCAACAAGAGACCCAGTACTTC
>TRBJ2-7|TRBD2|TRBV7-3|NA
CASSPFSGSGEQYF
TGTGCCAGCAGCCCTTTCAGCGGGAGTGGCGAGCAGTACTTC
>TRBJ2-2|TRBD1|TRBV27|NA
CASSLYRTGGTGELFF
TGTGCCAGCAGTTTATATCGGACAGGGGGGACCGGGGAGCTGTTTTTT
>TRBJ2-1|NA|TRBV28|NA
CASSFVLALVNEQFF
TGTGCCAGCAGTTTCGTCCTAGCGTTGGTAAATGAGCAGTTCTTC
>TRBJ2-1|NA|TRBV29-1|NA
CSVDEGREQFF
TGCAGCGTTGATGAGGGTCGGGAGCAGTTCTTC
>TRBJ1-1|NA|TRBV5-1|NA
CASSGQLNTEAFF
TGCGCCAGCTCCGGACAGTTGAACACTGAAGCTTTCTTT
>TRBJ2-7|TRBD1|TRBV18|NA
CASSGTGDYEQYF
TGTGCCAGCTCCGGGACAGGGGACTACGAGCAGTACTTC
>TRBJ2-7|NA|TRBV10-3|NA
CAISESTGSSYEQYF
TGTGCCATCAGTGAGTCGACAGGAAGCTCCTACGAGCAGTACTTC
>TRBJ1-5|NA|TRBV30|NA
CAWSVGGGQPQHF
TGTGCCTGGAGTGTCGGGGGAGGACAGCCCCAGCATTTT
>TRBJ2-7|TRBD1|TRBV7-3|NA
CASSPDRVGEQYF
TGTGCCAGCAGCCCTGACAGGGTAGGGGAGCAGTACTTC
>TRBJ2-1|NA|TRBV6-5|NA
CASSSRDTSSYNEQFF
TGTGCCAGCAGTTCCCGGGACACAAGCTCCTACAATGAGCAGTTCTTC
>TRBJ1-3|NA|TRBV19|NA
CASTGTGRNTIYF
TGTGCCAGTACCGGGACGGGGAGGAACACCATATATTTT
>TRBJ2-2|NA|TRBV7-3|NA
CASSFTSGSGGELFF
TGTGCCAGCAGCTTTACTAGTGGCTCGGGCGGGGAGCTGTTTTTT
>TRBJ1-2|NA|TRBV27|NA
CASSSRGAVIPYGYTF
TGTGCCAGCAGTTCCCGGGGGGCAGTTATACCCTATGGCTACACCTTC
>TRBJ2-1|NA|TRBV19|NA
CASSIVGGSNEQFF
TGTGCCAGTAGTATAGTTGGGGGGAGCAATGAGCAGTTCTTC
>TRBJ1-5|TRBD1|TRBV27|NA
CASSWTGDSNQPQHF
TGTGCCAGCAGTTGGACAGGGGACAGCAATCAGCCCCAGCATTTT
>TRBJ2-7|NA|TRBV19|NA
CASSAGFTLTYEQYF
TGTGCCAGTAGTGCCGGGTTTACCCTTACCTACGAGCAGTACTTC
>TRBJ1-5|TRBD1|TRBV29-1|NA
CSVEQGVNQPQHF
TGCAGCGTAGAACAGGGGGTCAATCAGCCCCAGCATTTT
>TRBJ2-5|TRBD2|TRBV7-8|NA
CASSLAGLAGGGETQYF
TGTGCCAGCAGCTTAGCAGGACTAGCGGGAGGCGGGGAGACCCAGTACTTC
>TRBJ2-1|TRBD2|TRBV19|NA
CASSRTSGSLDEQFF
TGTGCCAGTAGTAGGACTAGCGGGAGTCTGGATGAGCAGTTCTTC
>TRBJ2-5|NA|TRBV7-2|NA
CASSFETAQETQYF
TGTGCCAGCAGCTTCGAGACAGCACAAGAGACCCAGTACTTC
>TRBJ1-5|NA|TRBV14|NA
CASSHGGAGSNQPQHF
TGTGCCAGCAGCCATGGGGGGGCTGGGAGCAATCAGCCCCAGCATTTT
>TRBJ2-1|NA|TRBV27|NA
CASSWGPAYNEQFF
TGTGCCAGCAGTTGGGGGCCGGCCTACAATGAGCAGTTCTTC
>TRBJ1-1|NA|TRBV21-1|NA
CASSPRQAMNTEAFF
TGTGCCAGCAGCCCCCGACAGGCGATGAACACTGAAGCTTTCTTT